This TCR beta chain was captured by sequencing in a study of T cells in Graves' hyperthyroidism and ophthalmopathy. Broader study findings: For ophthalmopathy, model prediction preceded onset by a median around six months. Most clonotypes expanded in thyroid above 0.001 were likewise present in blood.

Per germline, CDR1 MDHEN and CDR2 SYDVKM. The CDR3 has 14 amino acids. Trimming removed 6 bases from V and 5 bases from J; junction bases left unmatched: 7. Authors of the study amplified TCR beta CDR3 regions from RNA transcripts. HTBI primers drove first-round RT-PCR of the TCR CDR3. MiXCR was run by TCRdb on the multiplex PCR reads, yielding one entry per CDR3 protein. The sample records roughly 350,000 distinct CDR3 sequences, about 14% being singletons. For ophthalmopathy patients, the Clinical Activity Score was at least 3 and the NOSPECS grade at least 4; duration was under 3 months. This clonotype was observed many times. Its antigen is as yet unknown.

The gene calls are TRBV28 and TRBJ1-5; 7 nucleotides line up with TRBD1. The specimen was blood. This receptor was taken from a woman aged 30 to 39 with Graves' ophthalmopathy. This CDR3 reads CASRRTGFYQPQHF. Written as DNA, the CDR3 is TGTGCCAGCAGGCGGACAGGATTTTATCAGCCCCAGCATTTT.